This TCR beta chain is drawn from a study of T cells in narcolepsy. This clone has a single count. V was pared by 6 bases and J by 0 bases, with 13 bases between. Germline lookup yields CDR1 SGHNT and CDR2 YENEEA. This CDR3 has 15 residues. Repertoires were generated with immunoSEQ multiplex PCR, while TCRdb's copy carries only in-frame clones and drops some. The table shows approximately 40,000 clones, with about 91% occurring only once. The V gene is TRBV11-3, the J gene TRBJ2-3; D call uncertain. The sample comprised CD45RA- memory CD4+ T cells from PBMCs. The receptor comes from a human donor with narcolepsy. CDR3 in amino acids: CASSPALTSTDTQYF. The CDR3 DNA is TGTGCCAGCAGTCCAGCTCTAACGAGCACAGATACGCAGTATTTT.